This T cell receptor beta chain was obtained from a study of identical twins. TCRdb used MiXCR to reprocess the 5' RACE reads, holding one entry per CDR3 protein. The repertoire holds some 210,000 distinct CDR3 sequences, with approximately 15% as singletons. The V and J ends lost 6 bases and 5 bases, in that order; junction bases with no gene match: 8. CDR3 length equals 14 residues. The germline V gene encodes CDR1 SEHNR and CDR2 FQNEAQ (reference sequence). This clonotype occurred a few times. The same specimen was also included in a second study, on T cells expressing NK-cell markers. That work adds: Several experiments confined sorting to alpha-beta TCR T cells with an anti-gamma-delta TCR antibody. Dominant NKG2C+ clonotype frequencies of about 1.0-7.0% of CD8+ T cells were measured in roughly 6 donors.

The sequenced sample was CD8+ T cells sorted from blood. The chain recombines TRBV7-9 with TRBJ2-7; 9 bases map to TRBD1. The clonotype was recovered from a woman between 18 and 29 years old in good health. The CDR3 protein is CASSSRTGDHEQYF. CDR3 DNA sequence: TGTGCCAGCAGTTCCCGGACAGGGGATCACGAGCAGTACTTC.